This T cell receptor (delta chain) derives from a study of Vδ1+ human thymocytes. Study-wide results and caveats: Thymic TRG and TRD repertoires appeared highly polyclonal.

V lost 2 bases, J lost 1 base, and 23 bases lay in between. The CDR3 extends over 19 amino acids. Germline CDR1 reads TSWWSYY; CDR2 reads QGS. This clone was counted only a few times. The antigen remains undetermined. The template was reverse-transcribed extracted RNA. Multiplex PCR used pooled V-gene forward primers and a constant-region reverse primer to amplify CDR3s. TCRdb reran clone calling via CATT on the multiplex PCR reads. In the table there are around 56,000 delta-chain clones, roughly 16% of which are singletons. The J gene is TRDJ1, the V gene TRDV1; the D is unclear. Sequencing input: Vdelta1+ gamma-delta thymocytes from the thymus. Subset described: FACS-sorted CD3+ TCRalphabeta- TCRVdelta1+ TCRVdelta2- thymocytes. The receptor was isolated from a girl less than two years old who had congenital heart surgery. As DNA, the CDR3 is TGTGCTCTTGGGGAAAGTCTGCTAGTCCGACAAGACCCCACCGATAAACTCATCTTT. Protein: CALGESLLVRQDPTDKLIF.